This T cell receptor beta chain was retrieved from a study of OX40 agonist ivuxolimab in advanced cancers. Study background: With ivuxolimab, an agonistic anti-OX40 (CD134) antibody, patients were treated. The study, taken as a whole, reports: Among the lowest peripheral clonal expansion occurred in 0.1-3.0 mg/kg partial responders. Some nonresponders additionally presented with little normalized T-cell clonal expansion. At 0.1 to 3.0 mg/kg and by week 6, CD4+ and CD8+ T cells in the blood had expanded clonally.

The CDR3 extends over 15 amino acids. Trimming removed 1 base from V and 2 bases from J, with 9 bases in between. The germline CDR1 and CDR2 sequences are SGHAT and FQNNGV. A remark on this clone: The antigen is unknown.

The data were produced by immunoSEQ multiplex PCR, yet TCRdb's version contains in-frame clones alone and is incomplete. The sample consists of 45,000 to 50,000 clones, over 90% of them appearing once. Sequenced here: CD4+ or CD8+ T cells sorted from blood, sampled in a trial of the OX40 agonist ivuxolimab. The source of this sequence is an adult with an advanced solid tumor such as melanoma, head and neck, liver or kidney cancer. V usage is TRBV11-2 and J usage is TRBJ2-1; D possibly corresponds to TRBD1 (5 bases). This chain's CDR3 is CASSLAGSTYNEQFF. CDR3 coding DNA: TGTGCCAGCAGCTTAGCAGGGTCGACCTACAATGAGCAGTTCTTC.